This passage covers 6 T cell receptor beta chains from one sample sequenced in a study of cytomegalovirus exposure and HLA in healthy donors. The PCR was carried out with 60 Vbeta primers and 13 Jbeta primers. Data came from immunoSEQ multiplex PCR; TCRdb stores just in-frame clones and leaves some out. The sample comprises about 250,000 clones, under 80% of which are singletons, and approximately 2.1% rests with the top ten. The sample consisted of PBMCs. These receptors were collected from a female donor in good health and CMV-seronegative.

This clone was detected a few times. The chain recombines TRBV5-8 with TRBJ1-2; D might be TRBD1 (6 bases). Trimming shortened V by 3 bases and J by 2 bases, and 17 bases separated the two germline ends. Germline CDR1 and CDR2: SGHTS and YDEGEE. The CDR3 consists of 16 residues. CDR3 amino acids: CASSSWWAGANYGYTF. The CDR3 coding sequence is TGTGCCAGCAGCTCCTGGTGGGCGGGGGCGAACTATGGCTACACCTTC.

This clone was seen a handful of times. V is TRBV9 and J is TRBJ2-7, with 11 bases fitting TRBD2. There are 18 residues in the CDR3. Germline CDR1 reads SGDLS; CDR2 reads YYNGEE. Trimming took 0 bases from V and 1 from J; bases not matched to a gene: 9. The DNA for the CDR3 is TGTGCCAGCAGCGTAGGGGGACTAGCGGAATTGAATTCCTACGAGCAGTACTTC. This translates into CASSVGGLAELNSYEQYF. The full variable domain, with the rest looked up from reference TRBV9 and TRBJ2-7, is DSGVTQTPKHLITATGQRVTLRCSPRSGDLSVYWYQQSLDQGLQFLIQYYNGEERAKGNILERFSAQQFPDLHSELNLSSLELGDSALYFCASSVGGLAELNSYEQYFGPGTRLTVT.

The chain employs TRBV11-2 and TRBJ2-7; a possible D gene is TRBD2 (6 bases). The CDR3 extends over 15 amino acids. V dropped 4 bases and J dropped 3 bases, with 16 bases sitting between them. From germline, CDR1 is SGHAT and CDR2 FQNNGV. The CDR3 loop reads CASSSIPGLGYEQYF. CDR3 DNA sequence: TGTGCCAGCAGCTCAATTCCGGGACTGGGCTACGAGCAGTACTTC.

This clone turned up a few times. This chain links TRBV5-4 with TRBJ1-6, with 9 positions matching TRBD1. The germline V gene has CDR1 SGHNT and CDR2 YYREEE (reference sequence). This CDR3 region has 15 residues. Trimming removed 4 bases from V and 6 bases from J; junction bases left unmatched: 5. CDR3 residues: CASSLSTGGNSPLHF. The CDR3 DNA reads TGTGCCAGCAGCCTCTCGACAGGGGGTAATTCACCCCTCCACTTT.

This sequence joins TRBV6-5 and TRBJ2-5, with D perhaps TRBD1 (7 bases). TRBJ2-7 matches the DNA end more closely, so the J call is doubtful. The CDR3 runs to 15 residues. Germline CDR1 is MNHEY and CDR2 is SVGAGI. CDR3 protein: CASSPGDSWPYEQYF. CDR3 DNA: TGTGCCAGCAGTCCGGGGGACAGTTGGCCCTACGAGCAGTACTTC.

Comments on this clone: In the same sample, other DNA sequences code for this CDR3. The gene calls are TRBV11-2 and TRBJ1-6; D is undetermined. The CDR3 is 13 amino acids. Germline loops: CDR1 SGHAT, CDR2 FQNNGV. Trimming took 5 bases from V and 7 from J, leaving 9 bases between them. CDR3 region: CASSADLNSPLHF. For the CDR3, the DNA is TGTGCCAGCAGCGCAGACTTGAATTCACCCCTCCACTTT.